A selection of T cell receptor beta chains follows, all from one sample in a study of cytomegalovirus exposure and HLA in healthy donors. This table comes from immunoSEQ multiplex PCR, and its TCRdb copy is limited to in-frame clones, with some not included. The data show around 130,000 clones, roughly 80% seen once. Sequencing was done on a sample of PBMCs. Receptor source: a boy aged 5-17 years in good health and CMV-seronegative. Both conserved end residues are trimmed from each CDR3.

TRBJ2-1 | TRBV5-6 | ASSFRDRALLNEQF
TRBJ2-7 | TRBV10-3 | AISGPRESSYEQY
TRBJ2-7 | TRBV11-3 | ASSLVWGGSEQY
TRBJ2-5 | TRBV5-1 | ASSPAGVEQY
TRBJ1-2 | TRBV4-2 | ASSVGTGANYGYT
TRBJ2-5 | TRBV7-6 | ASSLGTGRGEETQY
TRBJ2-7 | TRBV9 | ASSVGQGDYEQY
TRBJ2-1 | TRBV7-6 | ASSPSSGNEQF
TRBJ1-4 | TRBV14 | ASSQADPRGQEKLF
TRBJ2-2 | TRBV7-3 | ASSLTSSFAGELF
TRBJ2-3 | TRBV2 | ASSPGTGITQY
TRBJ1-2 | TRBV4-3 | ASSRSQGALNYGYT
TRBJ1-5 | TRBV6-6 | ATTGARNQPQH
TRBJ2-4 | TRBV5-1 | ASAAGASHIQY
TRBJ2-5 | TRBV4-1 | ASSQSTGIRETQY
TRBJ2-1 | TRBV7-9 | ASSFGAGNEQF
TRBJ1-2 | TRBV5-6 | ASSLAGTART
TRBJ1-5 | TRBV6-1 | ASRWLSNQPQH
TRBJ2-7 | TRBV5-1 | ASSPLEASYEQY
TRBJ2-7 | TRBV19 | ASSLLASGSYEQY
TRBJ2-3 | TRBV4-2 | ASSQFFGVADTQY
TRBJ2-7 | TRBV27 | ASSMGLVYEQY
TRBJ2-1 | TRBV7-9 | ASSLEVEREGLVYEQF